The rows below give T cell receptor beta chains drawn from one sample of a study of blood T cell repertoires in COVID-19. Sequenced by immunoSEQ multiplex PCR; TCRdb stores in-frame clones only, minus some. The table shows roughly 130,000 clones, with around 87% occurring only once. The specimen was peripheral blood. The receptor source for this set is a woman aged 55-70 years with acute or convalescent COVID-19. CDR3s include the opening cysteine and the closing phenylalanine or tryptophan. The D gene is left open where the match is weak. Only some rows state a clone size, as once, few, many or a class for expanded clones.

d_call: -; clone_size: -; v_call: TRBV9; j_call: TRBJ2-1; cdr3_nt: TGTGCCAGCAGCGTAGCGTCTAGCACCACTATTCAGTTCTTC; cdr3_aa: CASSVASSTTIQFF
d_call: -; clone_size: -; v_call: TRBV3-1/TRBV3-2; j_call: TRBJ1-1; cdr3_nt: TGTGCCAGCAGCCATTCACCAACAACTGAAGCTTTCTTT; cdr3_aa: CASSHSPTTEAFF
d_call: TRBD1; clone_size: -; v_call: TRBV27; j_call: TRBJ1-6; cdr3_nt: TGTGCCAGCAGTTTAGCTCTTCGCACGGGACAGGGGGATTCACCCCTCCACTTT; cdr3_aa: CASSLALRTGQGDSPLHF
d_call: -; clone_size: -; v_call: TRBV7-2; j_call: TRBJ1-3; cdr3_nt: TGTGCCAGCAGTCCGACACAGGCGGGAAACACCATATATTTT; cdr3_aa: CASSPTQAGNTIYF
d_call: -; clone_size: -; v_call: TRBV6-7; j_call: TRBJ1-1; cdr3_nt: TGTGCCAGCAGTTACTCGAAAGCGGGGTCGGGCACTGAAGCTTTCTTT; cdr3_aa: CASSYSKAGSGTEAFF
d_call: -; clone_size: -; v_call: TRBV24-1; j_call: TRBJ2-4; cdr3_nt: TGTGCCACCAGTGACCGCGGGACAGAGGGGATTCAGTACTTC; cdr3_aa: CATSDRGTEGIQYF
d_call: TRBD1; clone_size: -; v_call: TRBV10-3; j_call: TRBJ1-1; cdr3_nt: TGTGCCATCAGGGACAGGGGGAACACTGAAGCTTTCTTT; cdr3_aa: CAIRDRGNTEAFF
d_call: TRBD1; clone_size: -; v_call: TRBV3-1/TRBV3-2; j_call: TRBJ1-4; cdr3_nt: TGTGCCAGCAGCCCAGGAGGGACAGGCCATGAAAAACTGTTTTTT; cdr3_aa: CASSPGGTGHEKLFF
d_call: -; clone_size: -; v_call: TRBV4-2; j_call: TRBJ2-3; cdr3_nt: TGTGCCAGCAGCCAAGATCCGGTACCGGGAAAAGATACGCAGTATTTT; cdr3_aa: CASSQDPVPGKDTQYF
d_call: -; clone_size: -; v_call: TRBV2; j_call: TRBJ2-2; cdr3_nt: TGTGCCAGCAGTGAACAAGGGGTTGGGACCGGGGAGCTGTTTTTT; cdr3_aa: CASSEQGVGTGELFF
d_call: -; clone_size: -; v_call: TRBV5-5; j_call: TRBJ1-5; cdr3_nt: TGTGCCAGCAGCTTGGAGCTCGGACAGATCAATCAGCCCCAGCATTTT; cdr3_aa: CASSLELGQINQPQHF
d_call: TRBD2; clone_size: -; v_call: TRBV5-4; j_call: TRBJ2-5; cdr3_nt: TGTGCCAGCAGCTCAGCGGGAGCAAGGGAGACCCAGTACTTC; cdr3_aa: CASSSAGARETQYF
d_call: -; clone_size: -; v_call: TRBV15; j_call: TRBJ1-6; cdr3_nt: TGTGCCACCAGCAGAATAGATGATTCACCCCTCCACTTT; cdr3_aa: CATSRIDDSPLHF
d_call: TRBD2; clone_size: -; v_call: TRBV29-1; j_call: TRBJ2-1; cdr3_nt: TGCAGCGTTGTAGCGGGAGGGCCCGTCTACAATGAGCAGTTCTTC; cdr3_aa: CSVVAGGPVYNEQFF
d_call: -; clone_size: once; v_call: TRBV3-1/TRBV3-2; j_call: TRBJ1-1; cdr3_nt: TGTGCCAGCAGGAGGAACACTGAAGCTTTCTTT; cdr3_aa: CASRRNTEAFF
d_call: TRBD1; clone_size: -; v_call: TRBV19; j_call: TRBJ1-1; cdr3_nt: TGTGCCAGTAGTTCCCGGACAGGGGGGAATGAAGCTTTCTTT; cdr3_aa: CASSSRTGGNEAFF
d_call: -; clone_size: -; v_call: TRBV10-1; j_call: TRBJ1-2; cdr3_nt: TGCGCCAGCAGTGCCCACCGGGACACCCCACAATATGGCTACACCTTC; cdr3_aa: CASSAHRDTPQYGYTF
d_call: -; clone_size: -; v_call: TRBV9; j_call: TRBJ2-5; cdr3_nt: TGTGCCAGCAGCGCCCTAGCGCGAGTAGAGACCCAGTACTTC; cdr3_aa: CASSALARVETQYF
d_call: -; clone_size: -; v_call: TRBV5-1; j_call: TRBJ2-2; cdr3_nt: TGCGCCAGCAGCTTGAGTAGCTTGGGCACCGGGGAGCTGTTTTTT; cdr3_aa: CASSLSSLGTGELFF
d_call: TRBD2; clone_size: -; v_call: TRBV6-6; j_call: TRBJ2-2; cdr3_nt: TGTGCCAGCAGTCGGACTAGCGGGAGAGGGACCGGGGAGCTGTTTTTT; cdr3_aa: CASSRTSGRGTGELFF
d_call: -; clone_size: few; v_call: TRBV21-1; j_call: TRBJ2-1; cdr3_nt: TGTGCCAGCAGCAAAAGTAACCCAGCTCCTCGGACTAGCGGGAGCTACAATGAGCAGTTCTTC; cdr3_aa: CASSKSNPAPRTSGSYNEQFF
d_call: -; clone_size: -; v_call: TRBV4-1; j_call: TRBJ1-2; cdr3_nt: TGCGCCAGCAGCCCACGCCGGACAGATGTCTATGGCTACACCTTC; cdr3_aa: CASSPRRTDVYGYTF
d_call: -; clone_size: -; v_call: TRBV4-2; j_call: TRBJ2-1; cdr3_nt: TGTGCCAGCAGCCAAGAAAGGACAGAGCAGTTCTTC; cdr3_aa: CASSQERTEQFF
d_call: -; clone_size: -; v_call: TRBV3-1/TRBV3-2; j_call: TRBJ1-6; cdr3_nt: TGTGCCAGCAGCCTGGGACACGGAGATTCACCCCTCCACTTT; cdr3_aa: CASSLGHGDSPLHF
d_call: -; clone_size: -; v_call: TRBV29-1; j_call: TRBJ1-1; cdr3_nt: TGCAGCGTTCTTTTCTCCAGGGGATTCGGTGGTGAAGCTTTCTTT; cdr3_aa: CSVLFSRGFGGEAFF
d_call: -; clone_size: -; v_call: TRBV20-1; j_call: TRBJ2-1; cdr3_nt: TGCAGTGCTAGTCAGCCGGGAGTCTACAATGAGCAGTTCTTC; cdr3_aa: CSASQPGVYNEQFF
d_call: TRBD2; clone_size: -; v_call: TRBV4-2; j_call: TRBJ2-1; cdr3_nt: TGTGCCAGCAGCCAAGATCTAACGGGAGGGCTCAATGAGCAGTTCTTC; cdr3_aa: CASSQDLTGGLNEQFF
d_call: -; clone_size: -; v_call: TRBV6-5; j_call: TRBJ2-7; cdr3_nt: TGTGCCAGCAGCCGAGGGGGGGCCTACGAGCAGTACTTC; cdr3_aa: CASSRGGAYEQYF
d_call: -; clone_size: -; v_call: TRBV3-1/TRBV3-2; j_call: TRBJ2-3; cdr3_nt: TGTGCCAGCAGCCCCCGGGACTCAAATACGCAGTATTTT; cdr3_aa: CASSPRDSNTQYF
d_call: -; clone_size: -; v_call: TRBV7-3; j_call: TRBJ2-1; cdr3_nt: TGTGCCAGCAGCTTAGGCAGTTACAATGAGCAGTTCTTC; cdr3_aa: CASSLGSYNEQFF
d_call: -; clone_size: -; v_call: TRBV3-1/TRBV3-2; j_call: TRBJ1-3; cdr3_nt: TGTGCCAGCAGCCAAGTAGGGGGTGGAAACACCATATATTTT; cdr3_aa: CASSQVGGGNTIYF
d_call: -; clone_size: -; v_call: TRBV6-6; j_call: TRBJ1-1; cdr3_nt: TGTGCCAGCAACGGGAGGGGGGCGGTGAACACTGAAGCTTTCTTT; cdr3_aa: CASNGRGAVNTEAFF
d_call: -; clone_size: -; v_call: TRBV25-1; j_call: TRBJ2-1; cdr3_nt: TGTGCCAGCAGTGAATATGCGGTCGGCTCCTACAATGAGCAGTTCTTC; cdr3_aa: CASSEYAVGSYNEQFF
d_call: -; clone_size: few; v_call: TRBV27; j_call: TRBJ2-1; cdr3_nt: TGTGCCAGCAGCTATTTTGGGGTGGGAGAAACATCCTACAATGAGCAGTTCTTC; cdr3_aa: CASSYFGVGETSYNEQFF
d_call: TRBD2; clone_size: once; v_call: TRBV7-9; j_call: TRBJ2-1; cdr3_nt: TGTGCCAGCAGCTCCGCTAGCGGGAGGGCCAGCTCCTACAATGAGCAGTTCTTC; cdr3_aa: CASSSASGRASSYNEQFF
d_call: -; clone_size: few; v_call: TRBV7-9; j_call: TRBJ1-2; cdr3_nt: TGTGCCAGCAGCTTAGACAGAATGGATTATGGCTACACCTTC; cdr3_aa: CASSLDRMDYGYTF
d_call: TRBD2; clone_size: -; v_call: TRBV7-9; j_call: TRBJ2-1; cdr3_nt: TGTGCCAGCAGCCTCCCTAGCGGGAGCACGATCGGCAATGAGCAGTTCTTC; cdr3_aa: CASSLPSGSTIGNEQFF
d_call: TRBD1; clone_size: -; v_call: TRBV9; j_call: TRBJ1-1; cdr3_nt: TGTGCCAGCAGCGTAGCCGGGACAGATAGTGAAGCTTTCTTT; cdr3_aa: CASSVAGTDSEAFF
d_call: TRBD2; clone_size: once; v_call: TRBV19; j_call: TRBJ2-3; cdr3_nt: TGTGCCAGTAGTGGCACTAGCGGAGGGACAGATACGCAGTATTTT; cdr3_aa: CASSGTSGGTDTQYF
d_call: -; clone_size: -; v_call: TRBV30; j_call: TRBJ1-1; cdr3_nt: TGTGCCTGGAGTGGGGACTCACAAGCTTTCTTT; cdr3_aa: CAWSGDSQAFF
d_call: TRBD1; clone_size: -; v_call: TRBV18; j_call: TRBJ1-2; cdr3_nt: TGTGCCAGCTCACCAGGGACAGGCCTATCCTATGGCTACACCTTC; cdr3_aa: CASSPGTGLSYGYTF
d_call: -; clone_size: once; v_call: TRBV30; j_call: TRBJ2-1; cdr3_nt: TGTGCCTGGAGTGTACAAGCCTCGGGACTCTTTTACAATGAGCAGTTCTTC; cdr3_aa: CAWSVQASGLFYNEQFF
d_call: -; clone_size: -; v_call: TRBV30; j_call: TRBJ1-1; cdr3_nt: TGTGCCTGGAAGGGAGGTCACACTGAAGCTTTCTTT; cdr3_aa: CAWKGGHTEAFF
d_call: -; clone_size: once; v_call: TRBV19; j_call: TRBJ1-4; cdr3_nt: TGTGCCAGCAAGTTTCAGGGTAATGAAAAACTGTTTTTT; cdr3_aa: CASKFQGNEKLFF
d_call: TRBD1; clone_size: -; v_call: TRBV6-5; j_call: TRBJ2-7; cdr3_nt: TGTGCCAGCAGTCCCTCGAGGACAGGGACGGTGTACTTC; cdr3_aa: CASSPSRTGTVYF
d_call: TRBD1; clone_size: -; v_call: TRBV5-1; j_call: TRBJ1-2; cdr3_nt: TGCGCCAGCAGCCTCGGGGGACAGGGCGTTGGCTACACCTTC; cdr3_aa: CASSLGGQGVGYTF
d_call: -; clone_size: -; v_call: TRBV7-2; j_call: TRBJ1-1; cdr3_nt: TGTGCCAGCAGCTTACCAGGGAACGCTGAAGCTTTCTTT; cdr3_aa: CASSLPGNAEAFF
d_call: TRBD1; clone_size: -; v_call: TRBV6-6; j_call: TRBJ1-1; cdr3_nt: TGTGCCAGCAGCTACACAGGGGGTGAAGCTTTCTTT; cdr3_aa: CASSYTGGEAFF
d_call: TRBD1; clone_size: -; v_call: TRBV28; j_call: TRBJ1-4; cdr3_nt: TGTGCCAGCAGTTCCTACAGGGGGGGTAATGAAAAACTGTTTTTT; cdr3_aa: CASSSYRGGNEKLFF
d_call: -; clone_size: -; v_call: TRBV2; j_call: TRBJ2-1; cdr3_nt: TGTGCCAGCACCCCAGTCTACAATGAGCAGTTCTTC; cdr3_aa: CASTPVYNEQFF
d_call: TRBD1; clone_size: -; v_call: TRBV6-6; j_call: TRBJ1-2; cdr3_nt: TGTGCCAGCAGTTTTACGGACAGGGGTAAAGGTGGCTACACCTTC; cdr3_aa: CASSFTDRGKGGYTF
d_call: TRBD2; clone_size: -; v_call: TRBV11-1; j_call: TRBJ2-5; cdr3_nt: TGTGCCAGCAGCTGGGGGGGACTAGTGGAGTTCGAGACCCAGTACTTC; cdr3_aa: CASSWGGLVEFETQYF
d_call: -; clone_size: -; v_call: TRBV27; j_call: TRBJ1-1; cdr3_nt: TGTGCCAGCAGTCCTTTTCGGTGGCCGGACAAAGCTTTCTTT; cdr3_aa: CASSPFRWPDKAFF
d_call: TRBD1; clone_size: -; v_call: TRBV18; j_call: TRBJ2-7; cdr3_nt: TGTGCCAGCTCACCGAAGACGGCAGGGGGCTTCAACGAGCAGTACTTC; cdr3_aa: CASSPKTAGGFNEQYF
d_call: TRBD1; clone_size: -; v_call: TRBV10-3; j_call: TRBJ1-3; cdr3_nt: TGTGCCATCCAACAGGGGGGAGTATCTGGAAACACCATATATTTT; cdr3_aa: CAIQQGGVSGNTIYF
d_call: -; clone_size: once; v_call: TRBV5-1; j_call: TRBJ1-1; cdr3_nt: TGCGCCAGCAGCCCGGATGAGGGTGGAGGGGACACTGAAGCTTTCTTT; cdr3_aa: CASSPDEGGGDTEAFF
d_call: -; clone_size: -; v_call: TRBV5-4; j_call: TRBJ1-1; cdr3_nt: TGTGCCAGCAGCTTGGGACAGAGGATGAACACTGAAGCTTTCTTT; cdr3_aa: CASSLGQRMNTEAFF